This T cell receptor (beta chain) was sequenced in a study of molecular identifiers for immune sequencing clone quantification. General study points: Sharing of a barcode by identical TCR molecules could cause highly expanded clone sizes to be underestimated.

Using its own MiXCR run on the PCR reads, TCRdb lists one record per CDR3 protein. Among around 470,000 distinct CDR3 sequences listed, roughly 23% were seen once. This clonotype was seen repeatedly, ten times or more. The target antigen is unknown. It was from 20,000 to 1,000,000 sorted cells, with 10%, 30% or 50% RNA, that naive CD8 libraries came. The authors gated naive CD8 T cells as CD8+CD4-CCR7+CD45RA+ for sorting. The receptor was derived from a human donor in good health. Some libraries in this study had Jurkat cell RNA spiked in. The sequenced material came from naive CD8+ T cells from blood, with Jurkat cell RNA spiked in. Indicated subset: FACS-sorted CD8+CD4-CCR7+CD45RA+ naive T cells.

CDR3 bases: TGCGCCAGCAGCCAAGATCAGGGGACCCAGTACTTC. This encodes CASSQDQGTQYF. V gene TRBV4-3 combines with J gene TRBJ2-5; D possibly corresponds to TRBD1 (5 bases). Trimming pared 0 bases from V and 7 bases from J, leaving 6 bases between. Germline V CDR1 and CDR2: LGHNA, YSLEER. The CDR3 is made up of 12 amino acids.